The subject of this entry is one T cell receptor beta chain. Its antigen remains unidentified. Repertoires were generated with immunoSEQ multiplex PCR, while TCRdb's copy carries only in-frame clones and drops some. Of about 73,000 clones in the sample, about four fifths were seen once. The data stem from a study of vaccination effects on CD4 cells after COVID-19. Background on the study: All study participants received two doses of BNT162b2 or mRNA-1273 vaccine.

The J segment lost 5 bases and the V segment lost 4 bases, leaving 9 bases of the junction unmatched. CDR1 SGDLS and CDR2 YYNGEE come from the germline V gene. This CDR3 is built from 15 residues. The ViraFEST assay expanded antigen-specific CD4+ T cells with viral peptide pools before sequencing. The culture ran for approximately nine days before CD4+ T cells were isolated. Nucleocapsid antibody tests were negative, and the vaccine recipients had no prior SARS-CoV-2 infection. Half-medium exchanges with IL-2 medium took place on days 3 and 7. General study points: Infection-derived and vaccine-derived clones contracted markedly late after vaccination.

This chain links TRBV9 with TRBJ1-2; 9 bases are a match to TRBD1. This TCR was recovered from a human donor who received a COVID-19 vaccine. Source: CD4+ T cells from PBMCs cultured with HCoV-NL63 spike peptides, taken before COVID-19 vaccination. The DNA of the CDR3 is TGTGCCAGCAGCCCATCCGGGACAGGGACGTATGGCTACACCTTC. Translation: CASSPSGTGTYGYTF.